This T cell receptor beta chain was sequenced during a study of blood T cell repertoires in COVID-19. Trimming pared 3 bases from V and 9 bases from J, leaving 6 bases between. The length of the CDR3 is 11 residues. Looked up from germline, CDR1 is MGHDK and CDR2 is SYGVNS. Profiling relied on immunoSEQ multiplex PCR, and the TCRdb table lists in-frame clones only, not all of them. In the table there are roughly 230,000 clones, 80% to 90% of which are singletons. The chain has TRBV25-1 and TRBJ2-1; D is perhaps TRBD2 (5 bases). The TCR sequence derives from a man aged 40-49 years with acute or convalescent COVID-19. Sequenced sample: peripheral blood. The CDR3 spells CASSDAGEQFF. CDR3 in DNA: TGTGCCAGCAGTGATGCGGGTGAGCAGTTCTTC. The variable domain in full, completed from reference TRBV25-1 and TRBJ2-1, reads EADIYQTPRYLVIGTGKKITLECSQTMGHDKMYWYQQDPGMELHLIHYSYGVNSTEKGDLSSESTVSRIRTEHFPLTLESARPSHTSQYLCASSDAGEQFFGPGTRLTVL.